One sample yielded the 16 T cell receptor beta chains listed below, sequenced in a study of blood T cells in healthy people across ages. The use of a sample-barcoded 5' primer and a J-beta primer mix characterized a second PCR of 7 to 11 cycles. MiXCR, run by TCRdb on the 5' RACE reads, gives a single entry per CDR3 protein. The sample has around 750,000 distinct CDR3 sequences, about 53% seen once. The sample was blood. The source is a man older than 75 in good health.

J is TRBJ2-3 and V is TRBV7-2; the D gene is possibly TRBD2 (6 bases). The CDR3 sequence is 15 residues long. In germline, CDR1 is SGHTA, CDR2 FQGNSA. V was pared by 7 bases and J by 7 bases, with 21 bases between. CDR3 residues: CASTPSVPIQNTQYF. The CDR3 DNA reads TGTGCCAGCACGCCTAGCGTCCCTATACAAAATACGCAGTATTTT.

The V call is TRBV5-1, the J call TRBJ2-3; weak D call: TRBD2 (6 bases). V was clipped by 3 bases and J by 14 bases, with 16 bases between them. The length of the CDR3 is 12 residues. Looked up from germline, CDR1 is SGHRS and CDR2 is YFSETQ. The CDR3 DNA follows: TGCGCCAGCAGCTCGGAGGGCAGATACGCGTATTTT. Protein product: CASSSEGRYAYF.

This clonotype turned up a few times. The V and J genes are TRBV5-1 and TRBJ2-1; perhaps TRBD2 as D (6 bases). The V and J ends lost 4 bases and 6 bases respectively, with 8 bases between them. CDR3 length: 12 amino acids. Germline-derived CDR1 and CDR2 are SGHRS and YFSETQ. This CDR3 is CASSRESNEQFF. The CDR3 DNA reads as TGCGCCAGCAGCCGGGAGTCCAATGAGCAGTTCTTC. The full variable domain, in which reference TRBV5-1 and TRBJ2-1 provide the parts outside the CDR3, is KAGVTQTPRYLIKTRGQQVTLSCSPISGHRSVSWYQQTPGQGLQFLFEYFSETQRNKGNFPGRFSGRQFSNSRSEMNVSTLELGDSALYLCASSRESNEQFFGPGTRLTVL.

There are a few counts of this clonotype. J is TRBJ2-1 and V is TRBV20-1; 11 bases match TRBD2. Trimming took 0 bases from V and 8 from J; bases not matched to a gene: 6. The CDR3 is made up of 15 amino acids. The germline CDR1 and CDR2 sequences are DFQATT and SNEGSKA (reference sequence). The CDR3: CSARDFSGRAHEQFF. The CDR3 DNA reads TGCAGTGCTAGAGATTTTAGCGGGAGGGCCCATGAGCAGTTCTTC.

The rearrangement links TRBV7-3 to TRBJ1-2, with a weak D call TRBD1 (6 bases). Germline assignment: CDR1 SGHTA and CDR2 FQGTGA. The V gene lost 5 bases and the J gene lost 8 bases, with 24 bases spanning the gap. The CDR3 extends over 16 amino acids. The CDR3 region has the DNA TGTGCCAGCAGCCCCCGAGGGGCAGGGGCGGAAGGAGGCTACACCTTC. Translating it yields CASSPRGAGAEGGYTF. The whole variable domain, filled in from reference TRBV7-3 and TRBJ1-2, reads GAGVSQTPSNKVTEKGKYVELRCDPISGHTALYWYRQSLGQGPEFLIYFQGTGAADDSGLPNDRFFAVRPEGSVSTLKIQRTERGDSAVYLCASSPRGAGAEGGYTFGSGTRLTVV.

The gene calls are TRBV11-2 and TRBJ2-7; D not resolved. V lost 4 bases to trimming and J lost 0 bases, with 13 bases between them. The CDR3 spans 15 residues. Germline CDR1 SGHAT, CDR2 FQNNGV. The CDR3 bases are TGTGCCAGCAGCTCGCAAGGTGGGCTCTCCTACGAGCAGTACTTC. Protein sequence: CASSSQGGLSYEQYF. The full variable domain, with the rest looked up from reference TRBV11-2 and TRBJ2-7, is EAGVAQSPRYKIIEKRQSVAFWCNPISGHATLYWYQQILGQGPKLLIQFQNNGVVDDSQLPKDRFSAERLKGVDSTLKIQPAKLEDSAVYLCASSSQGGLSYEQYFGPGTRLTVT.

On this clonotype itself: This may be a read error: a much more frequent sequence differs by one nucleotide. The rearrangement links TRBV5-6 to TRBJ2-7; TRBD2 is a possible D gene (5 bases). The germline gives CDR1 SGHDT, CDR2 YYEEEE. This CDR3 has 13 residues. CDR3 DNA sequence: TGTGCCAGCAGCCCGTCCGGGAACTACGAGCAGTCCTTC. Amino acid sequence: CASSPSGNYEQSF.

The V call is TRBV6-5, the J call TRBJ2-4; D ambiguous. The CDR3 totals 14 residues. The V gene lost 3 bases and the J gene lost 15 bases, with 21 bases spanning the gap. CDR1 MNHEY and CDR2 SVGAGI come from the germline V gene. The CDR3 bases are TGTGCCAGCAGTTATGGGCAGGCGGCCTACGAGCGGTACTTC. It specifies CASSYGQAAYERYF.

A single count supports this clonotype. This chain uses TRBV11-1 with TRBJ2-7, with TRBD2 matching over 9 bases. The CDR3 has 15 residues. The ends lost 1 base at V and 4 bases at J; junction bases unmatched: 5. Germline assignment: CDR1 SGHAT and CDR2 FQDESV (reference sequence). The CDR3 is CASSLDSSGMYEQYF. The CDR3 DNA reads TGTGCCAGCAGCTTAGATTCTAGCGGGATGTACGAGCAGTACTTC.

There are a few counts of this clonotype. This chain uses TRBV29-1 with TRBJ1-2; 8 bases map to TRBD1. Germline V gene lookup returns CDR1 SQVTM and CDR2 ANQGSEA. The V segment lost 0 bases and the J segment 0 bases; nucleotides outside the gene matches: 3. This CDR3 region has 15 residues. The CDR3 reads CSVEDGTGTNYGYTF. For the CDR3, the DNA is TGCAGCGTTGAAGATGGGACAGGAACTAACTATGGCTACACCTTC.

This clonotype has only one observation. The V and J genes are TRBV3-1 and TRBJ2-5; D might be TRBD2 (5 bases). V lost 10 bases, J lost 2 bases, and 26 bases lay in between. The germline gives CDR1 LGHDT, CDR2 YNNKEL (reference sequence). This CDR3 has 17 amino acids. CDR3 loop: CATPHFPVGRSQETQYF. CDR3 nucleotide sequence: TGTGCCACGCCGCATTTCCCCGTTGGGAGATCTCAAGAGACCCAGTACTTC.

This clonotype was seen only a few times. The rearrangement links TRBV25-1 to TRBJ2-7; D not resolved. The CDR3 is 15 residues long. V was shortened by 3 bases and J by 7 bases, with 19 bases between the two germline ends. CDR1 and CDR2 from the germline V gene are MGHDK and SYGVNS. The CDR3, as DNA: TGTGCCAGCAGTGATCGGATAGGCCGGTGGGAAGAGCAGTACTTC. This sequence encodes CASSDRIGRWEEQYF.

The CDR3 protein is CASSLVLGTGVPSGANVLTF. For the CDR3, the DNA is TGTGCCAGCAGCTTGGTCTTAGGGACAGGGGTTCCCTCTGGGGCCAACGTCCTGACTTTC. This chain links TRBV5-6 with TRBJ2-6; TRBD1 agrees at 10 bases. V shed 0 bases and J 0 bases; nucleotides not matched to a gene: 9. The CDR3 runs to 20 residues. Germline CDR1 reads SGHDT; CDR2 reads YYEEEE.

This clonotype has ten or more counts. V and J are TRBV3-1 and TRBJ2-4, with TRBD1 identical over 8 bases. This CDR3 has 13 residues. CDR1 and CDR2 from the germline V gene are LGHDT and YNNKEL (reference sequence). After removal of 5 bases from V and 8 bases from J, the junction contained 5 bases not matched to a gene. The CDR3 protein is CASSDRGSDIQYF. CDR3 nucleotides: TGTGCCAGCAGCGACAGGGGATCCGACATTCAGTACTTC.

CDR3 DNA sequence: TGCGCCAGCAGCTTGGGGGGACAGAACCCTCCGTACCAAGAGACCCAGTACTTC. It encodes CASSLGGQNPPYQETQYF. The chain combines TRBV5-1 with TRBJ2-5; 7 nucleotides line up with TRBD1. The V gene's germline CDR1 is SGHRS and CDR2 YFSETQ. The CDR3 is 18 amino acids. Germline trimming cut 0 bases from V and 0 bases from J; bases unmatched to any gene: 11.

The rearrangement uses TRBV12-3 or TRBV12-4 and TRBJ2-3; no clear D gene. V was cut by 7 bases and J by 14 bases, with 16 bases left in between. The CDR3 is 11 residues long. The CDR3 region is CASIENGYAYF. The CDR3 DNA reads TGTGCCAGCATTGAAAACGGATACGCGTATTTT.